This entry lists 20 T cell receptor beta chains sequenced from one sample in a study of cytomegalovirus exposure and HLA in healthy donors. The PCR used 60 Vbeta and 13 Jbeta primers. Measured with immunoSEQ multiplex PCR; TCRdb has only the in-frame clones, and not every one. The clone table shows 200,000 to 250,000 clones, with the ten largest holding roughly 0.98%. The sample taken for sequencing was PBMCs. The receptors stem from a woman in her twenties or thirties in good health and CMV-seropositive.

The V and J genes are TRBV7-9 and TRBJ2-5; 9 bases fit TRBD1. V shed 3 bases and J 5 bases; nucleotides not matched to a gene: 7. In germline, CDR1 is SEHNR, CDR2 FQNEAQ (reference sequence). The CDR3 contains 15 residues. In DNA form, the CDR3 reads TGTGCCAGCAGCTTGGACAGGGGAGGTTGGGAGACCCAGTACTTC. It encodes CASSLDRGGWETQYF.

The V and J genes are TRBV5-6 and TRBJ2-7; TRBD1 might be the D (6 bases). Germline CDR1 reads SGHDT; CDR2 reads YYEEEE. With 0 bases removed from V and 3 bases from J, the gap between germline ends came to 10 bases. The CDR3 has 14 amino acids. CDR3 DNA sequence: TGTGCCAGCAGCTTGGGCCTAGGGGGCTACGAGCAGTACTTC. Residues: CASSLGLGGYEQYF.

The V and J genes are TRBV18 and TRBJ2-3, with a possible D match to TRBD1 (6 bases). Between the trimmed V and J ends, which lost 1 base and 4 bases, there was a span of 15 bases. Per the germline V gene, CDR1 is KGHSH and CDR2 is LQKENI. The CDR3 has 16 residues. The CDR3 sequence is CASSPQSVTGPDTQYF. DNA for the CDR3: TGTGCCAGCTCACCACAAAGCGTGACAGGTCCAGATACGCAGTATTTT.

This chain joins TRBV6-5 and TRBJ1-1; a possible D gene is TRBD1 (5 bases). Germline assignment: CDR1 MNHEY and CDR2 SVGAGI. V lost 0 bases, J lost 2 bases, and 13 bases lay in between. The CDR3 covers 16 residues. In DNA, the CDR3 is TGTGCCAGCAGTTACTCGACAGCCCCTTTTAACACTGAAGCTTTCTTT. This encodes CASSYSTAPFNTEAFF.

The chain carries TRBV7-9 and TRBJ2-5; D perhaps matches TRBD1 (5 bases). The germline CDR1 and CDR2 sequences are SEHNR and FQNEAQ (reference sequence). V was trimmed by 1 base and J by 11 bases, leaving 11 bases between them. The CDR3 has 12 amino acids. CDR3 DNA: TGTGCCAGCAGCTTAGAGGGGCAGTTGCAGTACTTC. Protein sequence: CASSLEGQLQYF. The full variable domain, in which reference TRBV7-9 and TRBJ2-5 provide the parts outside the CDR3, is DTGVSQNPRHKITKRGQNVTFRCDPISEHNRLYWYRQTLGQGPEFLTYFQNEAQLEKSRLLSDRFSAERPKGSFSTLEIQRTEQGDSAMYLCASSLEGQLQYFGPGTRLLVL.

The J gene is TRBJ2-1, the V gene TRBV19, with D possibly being TRBD1 (6 bases). The CDR3 extends over 15 amino acids. The V and J ends lost 10 bases and 0 bases respectively, with 16 bases between them. Germline assignment: CDR1 LNHDA and CDR2 SQIVND (reference sequence). The CDR3 DNA follows: TGTGCCACGAAGCAGGGGACAAACTCCTACAATGAGCAGTTCTTC. It yields the protein CATKQGTNSYNEQFF.

The rearrangement uses TRBV6-1 and TRBJ2-1; 8 bases align to TRBD1. Germline CDR1 MNHNS, CDR2 SASEGT. The CDR3 sequence is 14 residues long. The V and J ends lost 4 bases and 4 bases, in that order; junction bases with no gene match: 3. CDR3 bases: TGTGCCAGCAGTGGGGGACAGGCGTACAATGAGCAGTTCTTC. This gives the protein CASSGGQAYNEQFF.

This chain connects TRBV2 to TRBJ1-2; TRBD1 might be the D (5 bases). Trimming pared 6 bases from V and 0 bases from J, leaving 14 bases between. Germline-derived CDR1 and CDR2 are SNHLY and FYNNEI. This CDR3 has 15 residues. The CDR3 sequence is CASRTPDTSNYGYTF. The CDR3 DNA follows: TGTGCCAGCAGGACTCCGGACACATCTAACTATGGCTACACCTTC.

V and J are TRBV7-9 and TRBJ1-1, with D possibly matching TRBD1 (6 bases). Between the trimmed V and J ends, which lost 3 bases and 1 base, there was a span of 12 bases. This CDR3 has 15 residues. Germline V gene lookup returns CDR1 SEHNR and CDR2 FQNEAQ (reference sequence). As DNA, the CDR3 is TGTGCCAGCAGCTTTACGGGCAGGGGGAACACTGAAGCTTTCTTT. Amino acids: CASSFTGRGNTEAFF.

The chain links TRBV4-1 to TRBJ2-7, with 7 positions matching TRBD1. The CDR3 runs 16 residues. The trim removed 2 bases at V and 2 bases at J, leaving 9 bases unmatched. The germline gives CDR1 MGHRA, CDR2 YSYEKL. In DNA form, the CDR3 reads TGCGCCAGCAGCCAACACTATGGACAGGACACCTACGAGCAGTACTTC. It codes for CASSQHYGQDTYEQYF.

The chain joins TRBV14 to TRBJ1-1; the match to TRBD1 covers 7 bases. V lost 0 bases and J lost 0; bases outside the gene matches: 4. This CDR3 region has 16 residues. CDR1 is SGHDN, CDR2 FVKESK, per germline. CDR3 protein: CASSQDWGQLNTEAFF. CDR3 in DNA: TGTGCCAGCAGCCAAGATTGGGGACAGCTGAACACTGAAGCTTTCTTT.

V and J are TRBV7-9 and TRBJ2-7; 8 bases fit TRBD2. The germline V gene has CDR1 SEHNR and CDR2 FQNEAQ (reference sequence). This CDR3 contains 16 residues. V trimming: 1 base; J trimming: 3 bases; junction bases outside the gene matches: 8. Here the CDR3 DNA reads TGTGCCAGCAGCTTAGAGCCGGGACTAGGGTACTACGAGCAGTACTTC. This codes for CASSLEPGLGYYEQYF.

V is TRBV19 and J is TRBJ2-3, with 12 positions matching TRBD2. The CDR3 covers 15 residues. Trimming took 6 bases from V and 2 from J; bases not matched to a gene: 3. Germline CDR1 reads LNHDA; CDR2 reads SQIVND (reference sequence). CDR3 nucleotides: TGTGCCAGTAGCCCTAGCGGGAGGGCCACAGATACGCAGTATTTT. Its translation is CASSPSGRATDTQYF.

V and J are TRBV5-8 and TRBJ2-3; TRBD2 matches 8 bases. Germline V lookup: CDR1 SGHTS, CDR2 YDEGEE. CDR3 length equals 17 residues. Trimming cost V 6 bases and J 3 bases; bases outside gene matches: 15. The CDR3 here is CASTFASGGLPTDTQYF. For the CDR3, the DNA is TGTGCCAGCACATTCGCGAGCGGGGGCCTTCCAACAGATACGCAGTATTTT.

This chain connects TRBV18 to TRBJ1-1; the match to TRBD1 covers 7 bases. This CDR3 comprises 13 residues. V dropped 2 bases and J dropped 4; count of bases not matched to a gene: 1. CDR1 and CDR2 from the germline V gene are KGHSH and LQKENI. The CDR3 is CASSPTGVTEAFF. Written as DNA, the CDR3 is TGTGCCAGCTCACCAACAGGGGTCACTGAAGCTTTCTTT.

The chain joins TRBV2 to TRBJ1-1, with D maybe TRBD1 (6 bases). The length of the CDR3 is 16 residues. With 6 bases removed from V and 5 bases from J, the gap between germline ends came to 22 bases. Germline V gives CDR1 SNHLY, CDR2 FYNNEI. Written as DNA, the CDR3 is TGTGCCAGCAGCAAACAGGGAGTGGGGATAGTAACTGAAGCTTTCTTT. Translating gives CASSKQGVGIVTEAFF.

V and J are TRBV11-2 and TRBJ2-7; D possibly corresponds to TRBD1 (5 bases). The CDR3 is 13 residues long. With 5 bases removed from V and 0 bases from J, the gap between germline ends came to 8 bases. Germline CDR1 and CDR2: SGHAT and FQNNGV. CDR3 region: CASSTTGSYEQYF. DNA of the CDR3: TGTGCCAGCAGCACAACAGGCTCCTACGAGCAGTACTTC.

CDR3 protein: CASSLAGPNYGYTF. DNA of the CDR3: TGTGCCAGCAGTTTGGCAGGGCCCAACTATGGCTACACCTTC. This rearrangement joins TRBV28 to TRBJ1-2, with D possibly TRBD1 on 5 matching bases. Trimming cost V 3 bases and J 2 bases, with 10 bases left between them. The germline V gene has CDR1 MDHEN and CDR2 SYDVKM. This CDR3 region has 14 residues.

The genes are TRBV19 and TRBJ1-5, with a possible D match to TRBD1 (6 bases). Looked up from germline, CDR1 is LNHDA and CDR2 is SQIVND (reference sequence). The ends were cut back, 5 bases at V and 6 bases at J, with 20 bases in the middle. The CDR3 is 16 residues long. Written as DNA, the CDR3 is TGTGCCAGTAGTCTCCGGGACACGGAGATGGGTCAGCCCCAGCATTTT. It specifies CASSLRDTEMGQPQHF.

The CDR3: CATLRNSISYEQYF. DNA for the CDR3: TGTGCCACCCTACGAAACAGTATCTCCTACGAGCAGTACTTC. The V gene is TRBV7-8, the J gene TRBJ2-7; unclear D gene. Trimming pared 10 bases from V and 0 bases from J, leaving 16 bases between. Germline-derived CDR1 and CDR2 are SGHVS and FQNEAQ. The CDR3 runs 14 residues.